These 18 T cell receptor beta chains share one sample of origin, sequenced in a study of CD8 T cells in Susac syndrome. Random hexamers were used to reverse transcribe the RNA input (roughly 0.5 to 1 ug). TCRdb re-analysed the immunoSEQ multiplex PCR reads in MiXCR, keeping a single row per CDR3 protein. The sample has roughly 220,000 distinct CDR3 sequences, around 93% seen once. Sample: CD4+ T cells from PBMCs. Receptors originate from a human donor with Susac syndrome.

The V call is TRBV7-2, the J call TRBJ2-7; tentative D call: TRBD1 (5 bases). The CDR3 sequence is 11 residues long. V was cut by 4 bases and J by 7 bases, with 8 bases left in between. CDR1 SGHTA and CDR2 FQGNSA come from the germline V gene. The DNA for the CDR3 is TGTGCCAGCAGCTCCCGACAGGAGCAGTACTTC. Encoded protein: CASSSRQEQYF.

This clonotype was counted once. The chain joins TRBV7-3 to TRBJ2-1, with 9 bases lining up with TRBD1. The CDR3 is 14 amino acids. The V and J ends lost 2 bases and 7 bases, in that order; junction bases with no gene match: 3. Germline V gene lookup returns CDR1 SGHTA and CDR2 FQGTGA. The CDR3 region has the DNA TGTGCCAGCAGCTTATCTGGGACAGGGAATGAGCAGTTCTTC. Translation: CASSLSGTGNEQFF.

The chain has TRBV10-3 and TRBJ2-2; unclear D gene. Germline-derived CDR1 and CDR2 are ENHRY and SYGVKD. This CDR3 contains 14 residues. Deletions cut 3 bases from V and 2 bases from J, with 7 bases between. The DNA of the CDR3 is TGTGCCATCAGTGAAATTCCCAACACCGGGGAGCTGTTTTTT. Encoded protein: CAISEIPNTGELFF.

The chain joins TRBV28 to TRBJ1-1, with D uncertain. With 5 bases removed from V and 9 bases from J, the gap between germline ends came to 10 bases. The CDR3 length is 11 residues. Germline CDR1 and CDR2: MDHEN and SYDVKM. The CDR3: CASSDPGKAFF. For the CDR3, the DNA is TGTGCCAGCAGTGACCCGGGAAAAGCTTTCTTT.

The chain combines TRBV4-3 with TRBJ2-2; a weak D match, TRBD1 (6 bases). Germline V CDR1 and CDR2: LGHNA, YSLEER. CDR3 length equals 16 residues. The germline V and J ends were trimmed by 4 bases and 6 bases, with 18 bases remaining between them. The CDR3 is CASSPGQRVEPGELFF. The CDR3 coding sequence is TGCGCCAGCAGCCCCGGACAGCGTGTGGAGCCCGGGGAGCTGTTTTTT.

This clonotype was found once. The chain uses TRBV27 and TRBJ1-4, with 8 bases aligning to TRBD1. Unmatched junction bases numbered 3, after V lost 3 bases and J lost 6 bases. CDR3 length: 14 residues. The germline CDR1 and CDR2 sequences are MNHEY and SMNVEV (reference sequence). CDR3 residues: CASSLTGADEKLFF. The CDR3 nucleotides read TGTGCCAGCAGTTTGACAGGGGCCGATGAAAAACTGTTTTTT.

The rearrangement links TRBV5-1 to TRBJ2-1; D tentatively fits TRBD1 or TRBD2 (6 bases each). V lost 7 bases and J lost 10, with 21 bases in between. CDR1 is SGHRS, CDR2 YFSETQ, per germline. This CDR3 spans 14 amino acids. The CDR3 sequence: CASASSGAGWEQFF. The CDR3, as DNA: TGCGCCAGCGCCTCCTCGGGGGCCGGTTGGGAGCAGTTCTTC. Looking up the rest from reference TRBV5-1 and TRBJ2-1 gives the full variable domain: KAGVTQTPRYLIKTRGQQVTLSCSPISGHRSVSWYQQTPGQGLQFLFEYFSETQRNKGNFPGRFSGRQFSNSRSEMNVSTLELGDSALYLCASASSGAGWEQFFGPGTRLTVL.

The rearrangement joins TRBV5-1 to TRBJ1-6; D remains unclear. Trimming left V 3 bases short and J 14 bases short, with 21 bases between. Germline CDR1 is SGHRS and CDR2 is YFSETQ. The CDR3 is 15 residues long. The CDR3 coding sequence is TGCGCCAGCAGCTCTGAGGCCCGTTGGTCTTCGGCCCTCCACTTT. This gives the protein CASSSEARWSSALHF.

This chain joins TRBV12-3 or TRBV12-4 and TRBJ2-7; D may match TRBD1 or TRBD2 (5 bases each). The V and J ends lost 7 bases and 0 bases respectively, with 16 bases between them. The CDR3 totals 15 residues. In nucleotides, the CDR3 is TGTGCCAGCACCCCCGAGGGACGGGACTCCTACGAGCAGTACTTC. This sequence encodes CASTPEGRDSYEQYF.

The CDR3 DNA reads TGTGCCAGCTCCTTCGGACCGGGAAGAGAGACCCAGTACTTC. This translates into CASSFGPGRETQYF. The V and J genes are TRBV6-1 and TRBJ2-5; possible D gene TRBD2, 5 bases. V was cut by 8 bases and J by 4 bases, with 17 bases left in between. The CDR3 contains 14 residues. Germline values: CDR1 MNHNS, CDR2 SASEGT.

This clonotype showed up just once. The chain recombines TRBV28 with TRBJ2-1, with D maybe TRBD1 (5 bases). Per the germline V gene, CDR1 is MDHEN and CDR2 is SYDVKM. This CDR3 is 13 amino acids long. Trimming left V 3 bases short and J 6 bases short, with 9 bases between. CDR3 sequence: CASSLGLPNEQFF. CDR3 DNA sequence: TGTGCCAGCAGTTTGGGGCTACCCAATGAGCAGTTCTTC.

This chain uses TRBV6-2 or TRBV6-3 with TRBJ1-1; D possibly corresponds to TRBD1 (5 bases). V was cut by 5 bases and J by 6 bases, with 13 bases left in between. Germline V gene lookup returns CDR1 MNHEY and CDR2 SVGEGT. The CDR3 is made up of 13 amino acids. CDR3 sequence: CASSLEGSPEAFF. In DNA form, the CDR3 reads TGTGCCAGCAGTCTTGAGGGGAGTCCTGAAGCTTTCTTT.

The chain combines TRBV20-1 with TRBJ2-3; TRBD1 matches 12 bases. This CDR3 contains 16 residues. The ends lost 3 bases at V and 4 bases at J; junction bases unmatched: 8. Germline V gives CDR1 DFQATT, CDR2 SNEGSKA (reference sequence). Here the CDR3 reads CSARGQGALRPDTQYF. As DNA, the CDR3 is TGCAGTGCTAGGGGACAGGGGGCGTTAAGGCCAGATACGCAGTATTTT.

V and J are TRBV2 and TRBJ1-2; no clear D. This CDR3 is 14 amino acids long. Germline V gene sequence: CDR1 SNHLY, CDR2 FYNNEI. Between the trimmed V and J ends, which lost 2 bases and 1 base, there was a span of 8 bases. Written as DNA, the CDR3 is TGTGCCAGCAGTGAAAGGACGGATAACTATGGCTACACCTTC. It yields the protein CASSERTDNYGYTF.

This clonotype was detected once. The rearrangement joins TRBV20-1 to TRBJ2-1; 10 bases agree with TRBD2. The V segment lost 0 bases and the J segment 5 bases; nucleotides outside the gene matches: 7. The CDR3 is made up of 16 amino acids. Germline values: CDR1 DFQATT, CDR2 SNEGSKA (reference sequence). Written as DNA, the CDR3 is TGCAGTGCTAGAGATCGATTAGCGGGGGGAAACAATGAGCAGTTCTTC. Protein: CSARDRLAGGNNEQFF.

This sequence joins TRBV5-4 and TRBJ2-3, with TRBD2 matching over 8 bases. Trimming cost V 0 bases and J 4 bases; bases outside gene matches: 4. Germline values: CDR1 SGHNT, CDR2 YYREEE (reference sequence). This CDR3 spans 15 amino acids. The CDR3 reads CASSLGGSGADTQYF. The CDR3 coding sequence is TGTGCCAGCAGCTTGGGAGGTAGCGGGGCAGATACGCAGTATTTT. The full variable domain, rest sourced from reference TRBV5-4 and TRBJ2-3, is ETGVTQSPTHLIKTRGQQVTLRCSSQSGHNTVSWYQQALGQGPQFIFQYYREEENGRGNFPPRFSGLQFPNYSSELNVNALELDDSALYLCASSLGGSGADTQYFGPGTRLTVL.

CDR3 loop: CASSIPTGVYNSPLHF. CDR3 in DNA: TGTGCCAGCAGCATTCCGACAGGGGTCTATAATTCACCCCTCCACTTT. This chain links TRBV7-9 with TRBJ1-6; TRBD1 agrees at 8 bases. CDR3 length: 16 residues. The V gene end was trimmed by 5 bases and the J gene end by 3 bases; junction bases not matched to a gene: 6. The V gene's germline CDR1 is SEHNR and CDR2 FQNEAQ (reference sequence).

Only one count was recorded for this clonotype. The rearrangement joins TRBV24-1 to TRBJ1-5; 8 positions agree with TRBD1. This CDR3 is built from 15 residues. Germline V CDR1 and CDR2: KGHDR, SFDVKD. J gave up 4 bases and V 4 bases, and 5 bases lay outside the gene matches. The CDR3 nucleotides are TGTGCCACCAGTGACCCGGACAGGGAGAATCAGCCCCAGCATTTT. Translating it yields CATSDPDRENQPQHF.